This entry lists 21 T cell receptor beta chains sequenced from one sample in a study of T cell repertoires in aging, cancer and after chemotherapy. TCR beta rearrangements were amplified from peripheral blood genomic DNA. A mixed TRB-A/B primer pool amplified rearranged TRB by multiplex touch-down PCR. MiXCR was run by TCRdb on the multiplex PCR reads, yielding one entry per CDR3 protein. The top ten clones hold about 2.6% of a sample with 9,000 to 10,000 distinct CDR3 sequences, 24% of them seen once. What was sequenced was blood. The receptors shown here come from a human donor in good health.

This chain uses TRBV10-3 with TRBJ2-2, with 7 bases lining up with TRBD1. This CDR3 contains 15 residues. The V and J ends lost 6 bases and 4 bases, in that order; junction bases with no gene match: 8. Germline V CDR1 and CDR2: ENHRY, SYGVKD. The CDR3 coding sequence is TGTGCCATCAGGGGTGACAGGGAGAGCACCGGGGAGCTGTTTTTT. This translates into CAIRGDRESTGELFF.

There are a few counts of this clonotype. The CDR3 sequence: CASHSGAGGPMRTDTQYF. DNA of the CDR3: TGTGCCAGCCATTCAGGGGCGGGAGGGCCTATGCGAACAGATACGCAGTATTTT. The genes are TRBV28 and TRBJ2-3; 9 positions match TRBD2. The length of the CDR3 is 18 residues. Germline assignment: CDR1 MDHEN and CDR2 SYDVKM. Germline trimming cut 8 bases from V and 3 bases from J; bases unmatched to any gene: 18.

Notes on this clonotype: This may stem from a read error, because a much larger clone lies one nucleotide away. V and J are TRBV6-1 and TRBJ1-2, with 11 bases that match TRBD1. V was pared by 9 bases and J by 10 bases, with 10 bases of the junction left unmatched. Germline V gives CDR1 MNHNS, CDR2 SASEGT. The CDR3 length is 13 residues. In DNA form, the CDR3 reads TGTGCCAGTATCGGACAGGGGGCAGAGGTCTACACCTTC. This encodes CASIGQGAEVYTF.

This clonotype is judged medium-sized. The chain links TRBV6-2 or TRBV6-3 to TRBJ1-6, with D perhaps TRBD1 (5 bases). The length of the CDR3 is 13 residues. The ends were cut back, 4 bases at V and 5 bases at J, with 6 bases in the middle. Germline V gene sequence: CDR1 MNHEY, CDR2 SVGEGT. For the CDR3, the DNA is TGTGCCAGCAGTTCCAGGGATAATTCACCCCTCCACTTT. Translation: CASSSRDNSPLHF.

This clonotype came up a few times. The chain links TRBV6-1 to TRBJ2-7; 9 bases align to TRBD1. In germline, CDR1 is MNHNS, CDR2 SASEGT. Trimming cost V 8 bases and J 7 bases; bases outside gene matches: 18. The length of the CDR3 is 16 residues. This chain's CDR3 is CASREMAQGARWEQYF. In nucleotides, the CDR3 is TGTGCCAGCCGCGAGATGGCACAGGGGGCTCGGTGGGAGCAGTACTTC.

In its sample, this clonotype ranks as medium-sized (0.01 to 0.1%). The V call is TRBV6-6, the J call TRBJ1-6; perhaps TRBD1 as D (6 bases). V gave up 2 bases and J gave up 3 bases, with 11 bases separating them. This CDR3 is built from 16 residues. Germline V gene data show CDR1 as MNHNY and CDR2 as SVGAGI (reference sequence). This chain's CDR3 is CASSYGGERYNSPLHF. In nucleotides, the CDR3 is TGTGCCAGCAGTTACGGGGGCGAACGCTATAATTCACCCCTCCACTTT.

The gene calls are TRBV20-1 and TRBJ2-1; D ambiguous. From germline, CDR1 is DFQATT and CDR2 SNEGSKA (reference sequence). The CDR3 length is 9 residues. The CDR3 here is CSPGGEQFF. The CDR3 DNA sequence: TGCAGCCCAGGCGGTGAGCAGTTCTTC.

Relative to its sample, this clonotype is medium-sized (0.01 to 0.1%). This chain connects TRBV27 to TRBJ2-7; possible D gene TRBD1, 6 bases. V lost 6 bases and J 4 bases, leaving 16 bases between the germline ends. The V gene's germline CDR1 is MNHEY and CDR2 SMNVEV (reference sequence). The CDR3 consists of 14 residues. The CDR3 protein is CASRAQGLGYEQYF. CDR3 nucleotides: TGTGCCAGCAGAGCACAGGGTCTTGGTTACGAGCAGTACTTC.

This clonotype is classed as medium-sized. CDR3 amino acids: CSVGTGSSYEQYF. CDR3 nucleotide sequence: TGCAGCGTTGGGACAGGCAGCTCCTACGAGCAGTACTTC. This sequence joins TRBV29-1 and TRBJ2-7, with 7 bases aligning to TRBD1. CDR1 and CDR2 from the germline V gene are SQVTM and ANQGSEA. Trimming removed 4 bases from V and 0 bases from J; junction bases left unmatched: 3. The CDR3 is 13 amino acids.

By share of the sample, this clonotype is medium-sized. The rearrangement joins TRBV29-1 to TRBJ1-5, with D possibly being TRBD1 (6 bases). V was shortened by 0 bases and J by 3 bases, with 12 bases between the two germline ends. The CDR3 extends over 15 amino acids. The V gene's germline CDR1 is SQVTM and CDR2 ANQGSEA. In DNA, the CDR3 is TGCAGCGTTGAAGAGTGGGGGGGGCACAATCAGCCCCAGCATTTT. It is translated as CSVEEWGGHNQPQHF.

This clonotype qualifies as medium-sized. This CDR3 is CAISESRGTGNTIYF. CDR3 in DNA: TGTGCCATCAGTGAGTCTCGGGGAACTGGAAACACCATATATTTT. The chain is built from TRBV10-3 and TRBJ1-3; unclear D gene. The CDR3 runs 15 residues. The germline V gene encodes CDR1 ENHRY and CDR2 SYGVKD. V gave up 0 bases and J gave up 2 bases, with 8 bases separating them.

The chain uses TRBV28 and TRBJ2-3, with D possibly being TRBD2 (6 bases). CDR3 length: 14 residues. Looked up from germline, CDR1 is MDHEN and CDR2 is SYDVKM. V was cut by 5 bases and J by 0 bases, with 9 bases left in between. CDR3 region: CASSPGGSTDTQYF. CDR3 in DNA: TGTGCCAGCAGTCCAGGAGGGAGCACAGATACGCAGTATTTT.

This clonotype turned up a few times. The rearrangement uses TRBV4-3 and TRBJ1-1, with D possibly matching TRBD1 (6 bases). The V gene's germline CDR1 is LGHNA and CDR2 YSLEER. The CDR3 is 15 residues long. V lost 0 bases and J 4 bases, leaving 12 bases between the germline ends. In nucleotides, the CDR3 is TGCGCCAGCAGCCAAGATGGGGGCATTGTCACTGAAGCTTTCTTT. Its translation is CASSQDGGIVTEAFF.

The V and J genes are TRBV6-6 and TRBJ2-3; tentative D call: TRBD2 (6 bases). Deletions cut 9 bases from V and 4 bases from J, with 14 bases between. This CDR3 has 13 amino acids. Germline assignment: CDR1 MNHNY and CDR2 SVGAGI (reference sequence). The CDR3 spells CASSGANSDTQYF. The CDR3 DNA reads TGTGCCAGTAGCGGAGCGAATTCAGATACGCAGTATTTT.

This clonotype has more than one count but fewer than ten. The CDR3 DNA sequence: TGTGCCAGCAACCTACAAGGATATGGCTACACCTTC. Its translation: CASNLQGYGYTF. The V call is TRBV28, the J call TRBJ1-2; D is unclear. The CDR3 consists of 12 residues. V was trimmed by 7 bases and J by 5 bases, leaving 11 bases between them. Germline V lookup: CDR1 MDHEN, CDR2 SYDVKM.

This chain connects TRBV20-1 to TRBJ2-7, with 11 bases lining up with TRBD2. Trimming took 0 bases from V and 7 from J; bases not matched to a gene: 2. The CDR3 consists of 13 residues. CDR1 and CDR2 (germline): DFQATT, SNEGSKA (reference sequence). CDR3 loop: CSARDPSGREQYF. The CDR3 bases are TGCAGTGCTAGAGATCCTAGCGGGAGGGAGCAGTACTTC.

This clonotype was observed a few times. The rearrangement links TRBV4-1 to TRBJ1-2; the match to TRBD1 covers 7 bases. Losses at the gene ends were 3 bases for V and 2 bases for J; bases not matched to a gene: 9. The CDR3 is 16 residues long. CDR1 is MGHRA and CDR2 is YSYEKL in the germline V gene. The CDR3: CASSQDPTGTNYGYTF. The CDR3 bases are TGCGCCAGCAGCCAGGACCCGACAGGGACCAACTATGGCTACACCTTC.

A few counts support this clonotype. V usage is TRBV6-1 and J usage is TRBJ1-5, with TRBD1 as a possible D gene (5 bases). The CDR3 runs 15 residues. Trimming cost V 6 bases and J 4 bases, with 16 bases left between them. The germline gives CDR1 MNHNS, CDR2 SASEGT. CDR3 nucleotides: TGTGCCAGCAGCCCGGGACGGACACAGAATCAGCCCCAGCATTTT. This gives the protein CASSPGRTQNQPQHF.

This clonotype is medium-sized (0.01 to 0.1%). The chain couples TRBV7-3 to TRBJ2-1; 10 bases align to TRBD1. Germline CDR1 SGHTA, CDR2 FQGTGA. This CDR3 has 17 residues. J was trimmed by 1 base and V by 5 bases; bases with no gene match: 8. The CDR3 loop is CASSPRTGGGSYNEQFF. The CDR3 DNA follows: TGTGCCAGCAGCCCCCGGACAGGGGGAGGGTCCTACAATGAGCAGTTCTTC.

Of note for this clonotype: An end of the junction does not agree with germline; a read error may underlie this. The gene calls are TRBV4-3 and TRBJ1-2, with D possibly matching TRBD1 (6 bases). This CDR3 region has 16 residues. CDR1 and CDR2 (germline): LGHNA, YSLEER. The CDR3, as DNA: TGCACCAGCAGCCAAGCACCTACGGGCAGGGACAATGGCTACACCTTC. Translation: CTSSQAPTGRDNGYTF.

This clonotype qualifies as medium-sized (0.01 to 0.1%). The chain recombines TRBV19 with TRBJ2-2; 8 bases match TRBD1. The CDR3 has 13 residues. CDR1 is LNHDA, CDR2 SQIVND, per germline (reference sequence). The trim removed 6 bases at V and 8 bases at J, leaving 5 bases unmatched. CDR3 sequence reads: CASRRQGAGELFF. Here the CDR3 DNA reads TGTGCCAGTAGGCGGCAGGGGGCTGGGGAGCTGTTTTTT.